The rows below give T cell receptor beta chains drawn from one sample of a study of T cell responses to AZD1222 COVID-19 vaccine. The protocol was immunoSEQ multiplex PCR, while the TCRdb copy is restricted to in-frame clones and leaves out a portion. This sample has 180,000 or so clones, with 85% to 90% found just once. The input for sequencing was peripheral blood, taken 28 days after the second AZD1222 dose. Every receptor here comes from an adult who received the AZD1222 COVID-19 vaccine. Both conserved end residues are part of each CDR3. The D gene is left open where the match is weak. Clone size appears in some rows only: once, few, many, or a class for an expanded clone.

J: TRBJ2-1
D: TRBD1
size: once
V: TRBV7-2
DNA: TGTGCCAGCAGCGGGCGACAGGGTTCTTATTACAATGAGCAGTTCTTC
CDR3: CASSGRQGSYYNEQFF

J: TRBJ2-7
D: NA
size: NA
V: TRBV6-2/TRBV6-3
DNA: TGTGCCAGCAGCCCGACGGGTTCCTACGAGCAGTACTTC
CDR3: CASSPTGSYEQYF

J: TRBJ2-7
D: TRBD1
size: NA
V: TRBV18
DNA: TGTGCCAGCTCTTCCTCGGCAGGGGGCGGAGGGGAGCAGTACTTC
CDR3: CASSSSAGGGGEQYF

J: TRBJ1-4
D: NA
size: once
V: TRBV4-2
DNA: TGTGCCAGCAGCCAAGACCTTACCAGGGGTAATGAAAAACTGTTTTTT
CDR3: CASSQDLTRGNEKLFF

J: TRBJ2-3
D: NA
size: once
V: TRBV6-5
DNA: TGTGCCAGCAGCCGCGGGACAGATACGCAGTATTTT
CDR3: CASSRGTDTQYF

J: TRBJ2-2
D: TRBD2
size: NA
V: TRBV18
DNA: TGTGCCAGCTCACAGACAGGCACTAGCGGGAAAGACGGGGAGCTGTTTTTT
CDR3: CASSQTGTSGKDGELFF

J: TRBJ2-7
D: NA
size: once
V: TRBV7-6
DNA: TGTGCCAGCAGCTTGGGGGGGCCCACCTCCTACGAGCAGTACTTC
CDR3: CASSLGGPTSYEQYF

J: TRBJ1-1
D: NA
size: NA
V: TRBV6-2/TRBV6-3
DNA: TGTGCCAGCAGTTACAGGGGGAATACTGAAGCTTTCTTT
CDR3: CASSYRGNTEAFF

J: TRBJ2-7
D: NA
size: NA
V: TRBV9
DNA: TGTGCCAGCAGCGTAAATTCCGACACCTGGGAGCAGTACTTC
CDR3: CASSVNSDTWEQYF

J: TRBJ2-7
D: TRBD2
size: once
V: TRBV7-9
DNA: TGTGCCAGCAGCTCCGGGACTAGCGGGATCCCGCAGTACTTC
CDR3: CASSSGTSGIPQYF

J: TRBJ1-1
D: NA
size: NA
V: TRBV6-5
DNA: TGTGCCTCGGACAGGAACACTGAAGCTTTCTTT
CDR3: CASDRNTEAFF

J: TRBJ2-7
D: NA
size: NA
V: TRBV14
DNA: TGTGCCAGCAGCCAAGGTTCAGGGACCTACGAGCAGTACTTC
CDR3: CASSQGSGTYEQYF

J: TRBJ2-7
D: NA
size: NA
V: TRBV14
DNA: TGTGCCAGCAGCCAACGGCCCGAACGGGGACGCGAGCAGTACTTC
CDR3: CASSQRPERGREQYF

J: TRBJ2-7
D: TRBD1
size: once
V: TRBV28
DNA: TGTGCCAGCAGATTGGGACAGGGCTACGAGCAGTACTTC
CDR3: CASRLGQGYEQYF

J: TRBJ1-2
D: TRBD1
size: few
V: TRBV11-2
DNA: TGTGCCAGCAGTCTGGACAGGGGGAGGGGCTACACCTTC
CDR3: CASSLDRGRGYTF

J: TRBJ2-5
D: NA
size: NA
V: TRBV3-1/TRBV3-2
DNA: TGTGCCAGCAGCCAAGGGCAGCGAAGGGAAGAGACCCAGTACTTC
CDR3: CASSQGQRREETQYF

J: TRBJ1-4
D: NA
size: NA
V: TRBV19
DNA: TGTGCCAGTAGCCACGGGTATAATGAAAAACTGTTTTTT
CDR3: CASSHGYNEKLFF

J: TRBJ2-2
D: TRBD2
size: NA
V: TRBV6-2/TRBV6-3
DNA: TGTGCCAGCAGTTACGGCACTAGCGGGGGGAACACCGGGGAGCTGTTTTTT
CDR3: CASSYGTSGGNTGELFF

J: TRBJ2-1
D: NA
size: NA
V: TRBV3-1/TRBV3-2
DNA: TGTGCCAGCAGCCCGGGACGCAATGAGCAGTTCTTC
CDR3: CASSPGRNEQFF

J: TRBJ2-7
D: TRBD2
size: NA
V: TRBV7-3
DNA: TGTGCCAGCAGCTTATCTAGCGGAGAGGGCTACGAGCAGTACTTC
CDR3: CASSLSSGEGYEQYF

J: TRBJ2-7
D: NA
size: NA
V: TRBV6-5
DNA: TGTGCCAGCAGAGTAGGCGGGGGCTCTCACTACGAGCAGTACTTC
CDR3: CASRVGGGSHYEQYF

J: TRBJ2-7
D: NA
size: NA
V: TRBV7-7
DNA: TGTGCTAGCAGCTTAATACAGGAATCGAGATACGAGCAGTACTTC
CDR3: CASSLIQESRYEQYF

J: TRBJ1-2
D: NA
size: NA
V: TRBV28
DNA: TGTGCCAGCAGTGGTACGACTAACTATGGCTACACCTTC
CDR3: CASSGTTNYGYTF

J: TRBJ2-7
D: NA
size: NA
V: TRBV7-2
DNA: TGTGCCAGCAGCCTCCCCGAAAGAGACGAGCAGTACTTC
CDR3: CASSLPERDEQYF

J: TRBJ2-1
D: NA
size: NA
V: TRBV27
DNA: TGTGCCAGCAGTTTTGGGATCGAGCAGTTCTTC
CDR3: CASSFGIEQFF

J: TRBJ2-1
D: NA
size: NA
V: TRBV5-4
DNA: TGTGCCAGCAGCTTGGTAGCGATCTCCTACAATGAGCAGTTCTTC
CDR3: CASSLVAISYNEQFF

J: TRBJ2-7
D: TRBD1
size: NA
V: TRBV5-4
DNA: TGTGCCACCCCCCTACCTGACAGGGTAATAGTTTATCCTTACGAGCAGTACTTC
CDR3: CATPLPDRVIVYPYEQYF

J: TRBJ2-7
D: NA
size: NA
V: TRBV18
DNA: TGTGCCAGCTCACCGGGTAGCTTCAACGAGCAGTACTTC
CDR3: CASSPGSFNEQYF

J: TRBJ2-1
D: TRBD2
size: once
V: TRBV7-9
DNA: TGTGCCAGCAGCCAGGCGACGGGAGCGGGGCATGAGCAGTTCTTC
CDR3: CASSQATGAGHEQFF

J: TRBJ2-1
D: NA
size: NA
V: TRBV28
DNA: TGTGCCAGCAGTCAGACCTCTCGGGAGCAGTTCTTC
CDR3: CASSQTSREQFF

J: TRBJ2-2
D: NA
size: NA
V: TRBV5-1
DNA: TGCGCCAGCACCTACGGACGAGTCACCGGGGAGCTGTTTTTT
CDR3: CASTYGRVTGELFF

J: TRBJ1-2
D: NA
size: NA
V: TRBV28
DNA: TGTGCCAGCAGGACGAGGGGAGACTATGGCTACACCTTC
CDR3: CASRTRGDYGYTF